This T cell receptor (beta chain) stems from a study of monozygotic twins with inflammatory bowel disease. From the 5' RACE reads, TCRdb lists one entry per CDR3 protein and no DNA. Found here are 170,000 or so distinct CDR3 sequences; the top ten clones hold roughly 7.4%. In germline, CDR1 is SGHTA, CDR2 FQGNSA. The CDR3 is made up of 16 amino acids. Specimen: blood. The V call is TRBV7-2, the J call TRBJ2-7; TCRdb selects TRBD2, and the lack of DNA leaves this call unchecked. The sequence was obtained from a human donor with ulcerative colitis or Crohn's disease, or a healthy co-twin of an affected twin (not recorded which). The CDR3 region is CASSARTSGGTYEQYF.